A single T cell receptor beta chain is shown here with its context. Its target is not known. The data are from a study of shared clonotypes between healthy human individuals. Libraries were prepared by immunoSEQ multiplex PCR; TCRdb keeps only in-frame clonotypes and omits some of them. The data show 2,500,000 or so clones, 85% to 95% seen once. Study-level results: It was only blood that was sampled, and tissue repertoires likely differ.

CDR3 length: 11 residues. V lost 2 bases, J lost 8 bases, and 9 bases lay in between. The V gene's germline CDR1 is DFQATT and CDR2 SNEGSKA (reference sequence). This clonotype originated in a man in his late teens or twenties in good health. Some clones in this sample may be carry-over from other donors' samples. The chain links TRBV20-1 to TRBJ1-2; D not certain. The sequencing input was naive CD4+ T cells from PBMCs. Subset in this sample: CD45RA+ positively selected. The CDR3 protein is CSARFRGGYTF. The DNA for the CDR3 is TGCAGTGCTAGATTCCGAGGGGGCTACACCTTC.